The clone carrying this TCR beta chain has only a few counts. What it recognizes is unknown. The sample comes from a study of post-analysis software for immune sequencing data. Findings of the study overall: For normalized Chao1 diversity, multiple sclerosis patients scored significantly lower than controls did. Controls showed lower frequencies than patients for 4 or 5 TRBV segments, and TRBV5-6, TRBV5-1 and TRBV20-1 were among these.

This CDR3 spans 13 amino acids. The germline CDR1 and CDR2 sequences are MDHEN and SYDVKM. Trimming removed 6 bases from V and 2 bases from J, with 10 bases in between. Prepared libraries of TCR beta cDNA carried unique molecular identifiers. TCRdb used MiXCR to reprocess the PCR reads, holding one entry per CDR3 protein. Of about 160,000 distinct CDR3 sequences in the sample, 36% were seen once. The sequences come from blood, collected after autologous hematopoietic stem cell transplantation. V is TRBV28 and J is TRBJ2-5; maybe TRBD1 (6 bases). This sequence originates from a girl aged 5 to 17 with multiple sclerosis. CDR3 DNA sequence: TGTGCCAGCAGCGGGGACATTCAAGAGACCCAGTACTTC. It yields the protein CASSGDIQETQYF.